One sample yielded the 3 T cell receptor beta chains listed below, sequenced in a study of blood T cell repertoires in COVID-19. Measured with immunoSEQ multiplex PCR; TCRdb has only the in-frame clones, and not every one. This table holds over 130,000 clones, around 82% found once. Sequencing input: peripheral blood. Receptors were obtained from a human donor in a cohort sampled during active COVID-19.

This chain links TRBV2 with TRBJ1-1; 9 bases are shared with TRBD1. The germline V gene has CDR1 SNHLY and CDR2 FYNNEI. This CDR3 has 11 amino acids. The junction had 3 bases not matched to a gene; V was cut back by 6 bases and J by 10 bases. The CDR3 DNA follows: TGTGCCAGCAGACAGGGGGCCGGAGCTTTCTTT. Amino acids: CASRQGAGAFF. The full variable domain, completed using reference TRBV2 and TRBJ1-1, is EPEVTQTPSHQVTQMGQEVILRCVPISNHLYFYWYRQILGQKVEFLVSFYNNEISEKSEIFDDQFSVERPDGSNFTLKIRSTKLEDSAMYFCASRQGAGAFFGQGTRLTVV.

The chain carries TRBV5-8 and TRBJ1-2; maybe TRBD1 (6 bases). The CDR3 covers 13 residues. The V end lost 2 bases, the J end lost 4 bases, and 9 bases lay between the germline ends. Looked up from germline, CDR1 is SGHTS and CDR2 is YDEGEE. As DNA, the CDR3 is TGTGCCAGCAGCTTAAGGGGGATCTATGGCTACACCTTC. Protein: CASSLRGIYGYTF.

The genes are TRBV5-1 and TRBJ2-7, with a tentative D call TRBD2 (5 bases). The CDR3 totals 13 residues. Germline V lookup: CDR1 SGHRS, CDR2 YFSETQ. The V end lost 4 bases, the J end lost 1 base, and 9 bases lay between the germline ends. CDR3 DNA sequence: TGCGCCAGCAGCCCCCGGACTTCCTACGAGCAGTACTTC. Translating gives CASSPRTSYEQYF.